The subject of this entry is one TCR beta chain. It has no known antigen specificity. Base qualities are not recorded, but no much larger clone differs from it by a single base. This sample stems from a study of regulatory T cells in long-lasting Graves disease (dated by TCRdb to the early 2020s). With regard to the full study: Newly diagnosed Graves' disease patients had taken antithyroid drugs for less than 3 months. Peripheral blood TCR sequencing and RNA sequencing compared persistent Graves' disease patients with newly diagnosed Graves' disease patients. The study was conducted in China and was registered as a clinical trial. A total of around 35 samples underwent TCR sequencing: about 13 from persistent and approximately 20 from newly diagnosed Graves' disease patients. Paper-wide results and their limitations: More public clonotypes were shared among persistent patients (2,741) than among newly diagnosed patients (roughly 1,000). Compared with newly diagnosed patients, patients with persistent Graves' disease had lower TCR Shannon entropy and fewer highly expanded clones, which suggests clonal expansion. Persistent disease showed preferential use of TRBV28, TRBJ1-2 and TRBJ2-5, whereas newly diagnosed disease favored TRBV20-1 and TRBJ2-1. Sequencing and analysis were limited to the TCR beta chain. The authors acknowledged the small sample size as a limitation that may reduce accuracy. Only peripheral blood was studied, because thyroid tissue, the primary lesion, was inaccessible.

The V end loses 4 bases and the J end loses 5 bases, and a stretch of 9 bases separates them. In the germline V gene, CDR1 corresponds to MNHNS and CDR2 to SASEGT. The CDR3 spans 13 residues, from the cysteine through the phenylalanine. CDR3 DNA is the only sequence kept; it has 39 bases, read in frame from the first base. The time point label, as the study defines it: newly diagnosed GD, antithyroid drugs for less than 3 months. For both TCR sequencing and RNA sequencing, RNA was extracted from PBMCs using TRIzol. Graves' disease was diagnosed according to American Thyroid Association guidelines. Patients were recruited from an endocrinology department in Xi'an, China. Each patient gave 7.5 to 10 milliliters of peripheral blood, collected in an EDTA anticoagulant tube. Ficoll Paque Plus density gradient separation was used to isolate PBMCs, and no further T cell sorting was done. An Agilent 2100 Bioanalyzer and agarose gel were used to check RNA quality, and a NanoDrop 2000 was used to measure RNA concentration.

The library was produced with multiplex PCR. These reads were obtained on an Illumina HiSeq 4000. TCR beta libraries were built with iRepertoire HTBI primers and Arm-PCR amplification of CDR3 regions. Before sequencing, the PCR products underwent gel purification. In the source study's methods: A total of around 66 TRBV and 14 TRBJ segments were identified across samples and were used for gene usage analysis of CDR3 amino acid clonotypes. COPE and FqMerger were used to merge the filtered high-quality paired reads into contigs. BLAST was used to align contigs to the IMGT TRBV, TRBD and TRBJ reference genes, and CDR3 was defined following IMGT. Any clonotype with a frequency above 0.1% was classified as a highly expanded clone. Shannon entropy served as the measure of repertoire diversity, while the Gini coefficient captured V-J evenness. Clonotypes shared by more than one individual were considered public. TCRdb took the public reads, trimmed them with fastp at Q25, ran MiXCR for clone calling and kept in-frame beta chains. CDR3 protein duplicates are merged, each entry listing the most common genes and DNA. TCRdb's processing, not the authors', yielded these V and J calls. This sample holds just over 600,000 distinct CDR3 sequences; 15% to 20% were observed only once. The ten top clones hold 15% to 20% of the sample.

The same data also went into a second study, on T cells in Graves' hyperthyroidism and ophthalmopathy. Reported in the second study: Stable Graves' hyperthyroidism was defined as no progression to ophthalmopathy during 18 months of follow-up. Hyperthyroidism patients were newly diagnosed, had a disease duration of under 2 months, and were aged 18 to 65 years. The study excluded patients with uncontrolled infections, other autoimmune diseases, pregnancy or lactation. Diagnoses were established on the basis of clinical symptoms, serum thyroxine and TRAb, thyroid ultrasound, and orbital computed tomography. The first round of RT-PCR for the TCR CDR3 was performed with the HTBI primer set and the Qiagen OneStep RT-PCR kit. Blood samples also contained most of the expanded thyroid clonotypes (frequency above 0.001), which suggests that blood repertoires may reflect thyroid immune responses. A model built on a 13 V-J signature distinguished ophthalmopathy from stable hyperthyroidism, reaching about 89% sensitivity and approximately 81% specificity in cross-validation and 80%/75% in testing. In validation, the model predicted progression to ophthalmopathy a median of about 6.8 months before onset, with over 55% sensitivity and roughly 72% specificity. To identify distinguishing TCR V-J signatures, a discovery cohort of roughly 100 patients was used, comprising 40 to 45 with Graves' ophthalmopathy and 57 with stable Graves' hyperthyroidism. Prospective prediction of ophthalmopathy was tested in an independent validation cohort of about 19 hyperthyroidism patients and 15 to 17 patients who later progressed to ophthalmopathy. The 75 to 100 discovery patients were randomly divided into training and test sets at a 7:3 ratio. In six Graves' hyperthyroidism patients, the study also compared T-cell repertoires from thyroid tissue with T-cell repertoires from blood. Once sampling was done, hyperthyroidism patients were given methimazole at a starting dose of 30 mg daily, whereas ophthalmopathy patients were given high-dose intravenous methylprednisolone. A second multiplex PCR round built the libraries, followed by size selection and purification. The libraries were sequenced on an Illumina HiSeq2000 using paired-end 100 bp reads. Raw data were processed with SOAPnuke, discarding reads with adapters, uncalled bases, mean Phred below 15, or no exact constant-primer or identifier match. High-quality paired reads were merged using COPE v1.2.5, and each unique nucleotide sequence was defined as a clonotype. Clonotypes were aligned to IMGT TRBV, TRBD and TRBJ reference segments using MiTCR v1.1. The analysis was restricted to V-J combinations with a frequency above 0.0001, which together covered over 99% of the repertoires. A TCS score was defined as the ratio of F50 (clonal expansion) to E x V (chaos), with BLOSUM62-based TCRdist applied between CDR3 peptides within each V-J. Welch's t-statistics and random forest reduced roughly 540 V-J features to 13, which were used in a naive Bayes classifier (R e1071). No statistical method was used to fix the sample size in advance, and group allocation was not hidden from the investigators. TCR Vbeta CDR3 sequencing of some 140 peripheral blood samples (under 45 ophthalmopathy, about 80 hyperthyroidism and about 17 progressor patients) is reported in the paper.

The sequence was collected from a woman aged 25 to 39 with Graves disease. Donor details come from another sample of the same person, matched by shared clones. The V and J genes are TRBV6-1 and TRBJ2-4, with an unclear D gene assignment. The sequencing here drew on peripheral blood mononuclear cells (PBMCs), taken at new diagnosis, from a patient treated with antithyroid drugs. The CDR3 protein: CASSVDIQNIQYF. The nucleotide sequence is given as TGTGCCAGCAGTGTGGATATCCAAAACATTCAGTACTTC.